This TCR beta chain is from a study of CD8 T cells in ankylosing spondylitis. General study points: In ankylosing spondylitis blood, a motif of fewer than 10 highly homologous TCR beta variants appeared characteristic. Some motif variants had been reported before (in reactive arthritis synovial fluid and blood). Reportedly, significant enrichment of disease-linked clones occurred in matched ankylosing spondylitis synovial fluid.

Library preparation for TCR beta used quantitative 5'-RACE with molecular barcodes. TCRdb fed the 5' RACE reads into MiXCR, producing one record per CDR3 protein. In the table there are 350,000 to 450,000 distinct CDR3 sequences, 20% to 30% of which are singletons. This clonotype was seen more than once but under ten times. Its antigen is not known. This sequence originates from a male donor with ankylosing spondylitis. Input material: blood, either unsorted or a sorted T cell fraction (not recorded which).

The CDR3 loop is CASSPRVIETQYF. In DNA, the CDR3 is TGTGCCAGCAGCCCCAGGGTTATAGAGACCCAGTACTTC. The rearrangement uses TRBV7-9 and TRBJ2-5; D possibly corresponds to TRBD1 (5 bases). Germline V CDR1 and CDR2: SEHNR, FQNEAQ (reference sequence). This CDR3 has 13 residues. The V end was cut by 5 bases, the J end by 4 bases, with 11 bases between.